The 12 T cell receptor beta chains presented below share a single source sample, sequenced in a study of T cell repertoires in cytomegalovirus infection (dated by TCRdb to between 2019 and 2020). TCRdb records Illumina HiSeq 1500 as the sequencer. Using fastp trimming at Q25 and MiXCR clonotype assembly, TCRdb reanalyzed the public sequencing data and kept in-frame beta chains. All rows with the same CDR3 protein become a single entry with the most common DNA and genes. The sample profile shows roughly 500,000 distinct CDR3 sequences; about 15% of them were found once. More than 20% of the sample goes to the ten largest clones. Sequenced input: CD8+ T cells from PBMCs. These receptors came from a human donor in good health (CMV status not recorded). Some clones in this sample may be carry-over from other donors' samples.

This clonotype was counted at least ten times. The genes are TRBV28 and TRBJ1-5, with D possibly matching TRBD1 (6 bases). CDR1 is MDHEN and CDR2 is SYDVKM in the germline V gene. The CDR3 runs to 15 residues. V was trimmed by 3 bases and J by 1 base, leaving 10 bases between them. Here the CDR3 DNA reads TGTGCCAGCAGTTTTGTAGGGGGAAGCAATCAGCCCCAGCATTTT. Protein product: CASSFVGGSNQPQHF.

This chain connects TRBV20-1 to TRBJ2-7, with 9 bases that match TRBD1. The CDR3 covers 15 residues. Germline CDR1 reads DFQATT; CDR2 reads SNEGSKA (reference sequence). V shed 3 bases and J 5 bases; nucleotides not matched to a gene: 11. The CDR3 region has the DNA TGCAGTGCTAGGAAGGTTGGACAGGGGAGAAACGAGCAGTACTTC. Amino acids: CSARKVGQGRNEQYF.

The genes are TRBV5-1 and TRBJ1-1; D remains unclear. Looked up from germline, CDR1 is SGHRS and CDR2 is YFSETQ. Trimming pared 5 bases from V and 8 bases from J, leaving 16 bases between. This CDR3 is 13 amino acids long. In DNA, the CDR3 is TGCGCCAGCAGTCCCGGGCCCAGTAACGAAGCTTTCTTT. Translated, it gives CASSPGPSNEAFF. Together with reference TRBV5-1 and TRBJ1-1, the CDR3 gives the full variable domain: KAGVTQTPRYLIKTRGQQVTLSCSPISGHRSVSWYQQTPGQGLQFLFEYFSETQRNKGNFPGRFSGRQFSNSRSEMNVSTLELGDSALYLCASSPGPSNEAFFGQGTRLTVV.

The chain has TRBV27 and TRBJ2-7; 8 bases fit TRBD1. The CDR3 consists of 14 residues. Per germline, CDR1 MNHEY and CDR2 SMNVEV (reference sequence). Trimming at V came to 6 bases and at J to 3 bases, leaving 7 bases not matched to a gene. CDR3 loop: CASRNRGEFYEQYF. The CDR3 DNA is TGTGCCAGCAGGAACAGGGGGGAATTCTACGAGCAGTACTTC.

There are many counts of this clonotype. The chain links TRBV27 to TRBJ2-5; the match to TRBD2 covers 7 bases. V shed 5 bases, J shed 4 bases, and the junction held 10 bases outside the gene matches. The germline V gene has CDR1 MNHEY and CDR2 SMNVEV (reference sequence). The CDR3 spans 15 residues. The CDR3 sequence is CASSPGGREVETQYF. As DNA, the CDR3 is TGTGCCAGCAGTCCGGGAGGCAGGGAGGTAGAGACCCAGTACTTC.

This clonotype has a single count. The chain joins TRBV20-1 to TRBJ1-2; D might be TRBD1 (5 bases). Germline V gives CDR1 DFQATT, CDR2 SNEGSKA (reference sequence). This CDR3 is 14 amino acids long. V was shortened by 1 base and J by 3 bases, with 12 bases between the two germline ends. The CDR3 region has the DNA TGCAGTGCTAGAGGAGGGGCGGCGGACTATGGCTACACCTTC. Protein: CSARGGAADYGYTF.

The chain links TRBV5-6 to TRBJ2-1, with no clear D. CDR3 length: 16 amino acids. From germline, CDR1 is SGHDT and CDR2 YYEEEE. The V end was cut by 0 bases, the J end by 3 bases, with 13 bases between. The CDR3 loop is CASSLELDVVYNEQFF. The CDR3, as DNA: TGTGCCAGCAGCTTGGAGCTAGACGTCGTCTACAATGAGCAGTTCTTC.

The V call is TRBV14, the J call TRBJ2-7, with D uncertain. The germline V gene encodes CDR1 SGHDN and CDR2 FVKESK. This CDR3 has 13 amino acids. The V and J ends lost 3 bases and 5 bases respectively, with 11 bases between them. CDR3 coding DNA: TGTGCCAGCAGCCAGGAACTCTTCGACGAGCAGTACTTC. Amino acids: CASSQELFDEQYF. The variable domain in full, with the rest retrieved from reference TRBV14 and TRBJ2-7, is EAGVTQFPSHSVIEKGQTVTLRCDPISGHDNLYWYRRVMGKEIKFLLHFVKESKQDESGMPNNRFLAERTGGTYSTLKVQPAELEDSGVYFCASSQELFDEQYFGPGTRLTVT.

This clonotype appeared a few times. The chain employs TRBV28 and TRBJ1-6; no firm D call. CDR3 length: 15 amino acids. Between the trimmed V and J ends, which lost 6 bases and 0 bases, there was a span of 9 bases. Germline V lookup: CDR1 MDHEN, CDR2 SYDVKM. The CDR3 sequence: CASSPRISYNSPLHF. The CDR3 nucleotides read TGTGCCAGCAGCCCCCGGATCTCCTATAATTCACCCCTCCACTTT.

This clonotype has at least ten counts. J is TRBJ2-7 and V is TRBV7-9; no clear D gene. Trimming shortened V by 8 bases and J by 2 bases, and 16 bases separated the two germline ends. From germline, CDR1 is SEHNR and CDR2 FQNEAQ (reference sequence). CDR3 size: 14 residues. This CDR3 is CASLNTSKAYEQYF. The CDR3 DNA sequence: TGTGCCAGCTTGAACACATCGAAAGCCTACGAGCAGTACTTC.

The table lists this clonotype with many counts. The chain is built from TRBV7-6 and TRBJ1-5; 9 nucleotides align to TRBD1. CDR1 and CDR2 from the germline V gene are SGHVS and FNYEAQ. The CDR3 extends over 16 amino acids. J was trimmed by 0 bases and V by 5 bases; bases with no gene match: 5. The CDR3 nucleotides are TGTGCCAGCAGCCCCCGGACAGGGGATAGCAATCAGCCCCAGCATTTT. This translates into CASSPRTGDSNQPQHF.

This clonotype was recorded at least ten times. This chain links TRBV12-3 or TRBV12-4 with TRBJ1-2; tentative D call: TRBD1 (6 bases). V lost 7 bases, J lost 4 bases, and 16 bases lay in between. The length of the CDR3 is 14 residues. For the CDR3, the DNA is TGTGCCAGCACCATCGCCGGGACAACCTATGGCTACACCTTC. As protein: CASTIAGTTYGYTF.